The 11 T cell receptor beta chains below come from one sample, sequenced in a study of graft-versus-host responses after intestinal transplantation (dated by TCRdb to about 2021). The meaning of the sample's time point label: cells obtained before transplantation from donor or recipient. Library method: the immunoSEQ multiplex PCR assay. TCRdb took this table from immuneACCESS and kept in-frame rearrangements with V and J called. Such tables lack part of the clones; where checked against another copy, unresolved V genes explain under half of the gap, and the rest is unexplained. Present in this sample are around 100,000 clones, about 90% of which were seen just once. The ten largest account for about 0.95% of the sample. No antigen has been identified for these receptors. Sequences were derived from unstimulated CD4+ T cells sorted from spleen or lymph node cells, sampled before transplant. These receptors were collected from a human donor who was the organ donor for an intestinal transplant.

The chain carries TRBV28 and TRBJ2-7, with D possibly matching TRBD1 (5 bases). The CDR3 has 15 amino acids. Trimming pared 2 bases from V and 0 bases from J, leaving 11 bases between. Germline V gene lookup returns CDR1 MDHEN and CDR2 SYDVKM. The CDR3 is CASSLRQGLSYEQYF. The CDR3 coding sequence is TGTGCCAGCAGTTTAAGGCAGGGCCTCTCCTACGAGCAGTACTTC. Full variable domain (rest looked up from reference TRBV28 and TRBJ2-7): DVKVTQSSRYLVKRTGEKVFLECVQDMDHENMFWYRQDPGLGLRLIYFSYDVKMKEKGDIPEGYSVSREKKERFSLILESASTNQTSMYLCASSLRQGLSYEQYFGPGTRLTVT.

About this clone itself: The same CDR3 also results from other DNA sequences found in this sample. The V and J genes are TRBV19 and TRBJ2-3; D perhaps matches TRBD2 (5 bases). With 1 base removed from V and 3 bases from J, the gap between germline ends came to 8 bases. Germline-derived CDR1 and CDR2 are LNHDA and SQIVND (reference sequence). This CDR3 has 14 residues. CDR3 coding DNA: TGTGCCAGTAGTATAGGTCCGGGAACAGATACGCAGTATTTT. This encodes CASSIGPGTDTQYF. The full variable domain, rest sourced from reference TRBV19 and TRBJ2-3, is DGGITQSPKYLFRKEGQNVTLSCEQNLNHDAMYWYRQDPGQGLRLIYYSQIVNDFQKGDIAEGYSVSREKKESFPLTVTSAQKNPTAFYLCASSIGPGTDTQYFGPGTRLTVL.

The chain joins TRBV28 to TRBJ2-5; 12 positions match TRBD2. The V gene end was trimmed by 5 bases and the J gene end by 5 bases; junction bases not matched to a gene: 9. Germline CDR1 MDHEN, CDR2 SYDVKM. The CDR3 totals 16 residues. The CDR3 is CASSTTTSGGWETQYF. In DNA form, the CDR3 reads TGTGCCAGCAGTACCACCACTAGCGGGGGGTGGGAGACCCAGTACTTC. Supplemented by reference TRBV28 and TRBJ2-5, the full variable domain reads DVKVTQSSRYLVKRTGEKVFLECVQDMDHENMFWYRQDPGLGLRLIYFSYDVKMKEKGDIPEGYSVSREKKERFSLILESASTNQTSMYLCASSTTTSGGWETQYFGPGTRLLVL.

This clone was seen a few times. This sequence joins TRBV6-5 and TRBJ1-5; D gene uncertain. The CDR3 totals 14 residues. V lost 1 base and J lost 5, with 9 bases in between. Looked up from germline, CDR1 is MNHEY and CDR2 is SVGAGI. This CDR3 reads CASSYYFTYQPQHF. For the CDR3, the DNA is TGTGCCAGCAGTTACTACTTCACCTATCAGCCCCAGCATTTT.

The chain recombines TRBV28 with TRBJ2-7, with D perhaps matching TRBD1 or TRBD2 (5 bases each). CDR1 and CDR2 from the germline V gene are MDHEN and SYDVKM. The V end lost 10 bases, the J end lost 3 bases, and 16 bases lay between the germline ends. The CDR3 totals 13 residues. CDR3 DNA sequence: TGTGCCACCCGAGGGACGGTGCTCTACGAGCAGTACTTC. This gives the protein CATRGTVLYEQYF.

Comments on this clone: Other nucleotide sequences in the sample specify the same CDR3. The rearrangement uses TRBV5-1 and TRBJ2-3; 8 positions agree with TRBD2. The junction had 1 base not matched to a gene; V was cut back by 0 bases and J by 1 base. This CDR3 is 15 amino acids long. The germline CDR1 and CDR2 sequences are SGHRS and YFSETQ. The CDR3 spells CASSLAAGGTDTQYF. CDR3 DNA: TGCGCCAGCAGCTTGGCAGCGGGGGGCACAGATACGCAGTATTTT.

This clone was recorded a few times. The chain carries TRBV5-4 and TRBJ2-3; maybe TRBD2 (6 bases). The CDR3 runs 14 residues. Germline V gene sequence: CDR1 SGHNT, CDR2 YYREEE (reference sequence). V lost 1 base to trimming and J lost 6 bases, with 12 bases between them. In nucleotides, the CDR3 is TGTGCCAGCAGCTTGTCGGGGGATGGCGATACGCAGTATTTT. Its translation is CASSLSGDGDTQYF.

The chain is built from TRBV7-2 and TRBJ1-2; D is perhaps TRBD1 (5 bases). V was shortened by 0 bases and J by 4 bases, with 12 bases between the two germline ends. The germline CDR1 and CDR2 sequences are SGHTA and FQGNSA. The CDR3 runs to 15 residues. The DNA for the CDR3 is TGTGCCAGCAGCTTAGCACCCGGGGCAACCTATGGCTACACCTTC. Its translation: CASSLAPGATYGYTF.

The genes are TRBV5-1 and TRBJ2-7; TRBD1 or TRBD2 may be the D gene (5 bases each). This CDR3 has 14 amino acids. Germline CDR1 SGHRS, CDR2 YFSETQ. Trimming stripped 7 bases from V and 4 bases from J, with 18 bases between. In DNA, the CDR3 is TGCGCCAGCTCCTACGAGGGACGAGATTACGAGCAGTACTTC. Translated, it gives CASSYEGRDYEQYF.

The chain couples TRBV29-1 to TRBJ2-7; D might be TRBD2 (6 bases). From germline, CDR1 is SQVTM and CDR2 ANQGSEA. The germline V and J ends were trimmed by 6 bases and 1 base, with 37 bases remaining between them. The CDR3 extends over 21 amino acids. The CDR3 spells CSVDTPKRRAQFPRRSYEQYF. The CDR3 nucleotides read TGCAGCGTGGACACACCGAAACGGAGGGCACAATTCCCTCGGAGGTCCTACGAGCAGTACTTC.

The chain combines TRBV30 with TRBJ1-6; tentatively, D is TRBD1 (5 bases). V was pared by 7 bases and J by 12 bases, with 16 bases between. This CDR3 comprises 12 residues. CDR1 and CDR2 from the germline V gene are GTSNPN and SVGIG (reference sequence). This CDR3 is CASGQGTLPLHF. CDR3 coding DNA: TGTGCCTCCGGCCAGGGCACACTACCCCTCCACTTT.